This is a list of T cell receptor beta chains from one sample in a study of shared clonotypes between healthy human individuals. The repertoire was sequenced with immunoSEQ multiplex PCR; TCRdb's copy has only in-frame clones and lacks some. Of some 2 million clones in the sample, over 85% are singletons; the top ten hold 0.13%. Sequencing used naive CD4+ T cells sorted from blood. These receptors all stem from a man younger than 30 in good health. CDR3s include the opening cysteine and the closing phenylalanine or tryptophan. D genes are given only for firm matches. Clone size is given for some rows only: seen once, a few or many times, or a class if the clone is expanded.

DNA | CDR3 | V | D | J | size
TGCGCCAGCAGCCAAGATCGAGACAGGGGGTTCTCCTACGAGCAGTACTTC | CASSQDRDRGFSYEQYF | TRBV4-1 | TRBD1 | TRBJ2-7 | -
TGTGCCAGCAGCTCCACGGCCGATACCTACACAGATACGCAGTATTTT | CASSSTADTYTDTQYF | TRBV5-4 | - | TRBJ2-3 | -
TGTGCCAGTAGTATAAGCGGTTTGGGACAGGGGTCCTACGAGCAGTACTTC | CASSISGLGQGSYEQYF | TRBV19 | TRBD1 | TRBJ2-7 | -
TGCGCCAGCAGCGGGGGACAGGTCCGCTACAATGAGCAGTTCTTC | CASSGGQVRYNEQFF | TRBV5-1 | TRBD1 | TRBJ2-1 | -
TGTGCCAGCAGCTTGTACGCCAGCTCCTACGAGCAGTACTTC | CASSLYASSYEQYF | TRBV5-4 | - | TRBJ2-7 | -
TGTGCCAGCAGTTCGTTTACGGGCAGGGGTGGTGAAAAACTGTTTTTT | CASSSFTGRGGEKLFF | TRBV6-6 | - | TRBJ1-4 | -
TGTGCCAGTAGTGTGGCAGGGGGCCAACAGCCCCAGCATTTT | CASSVAGGQQPQHF | TRBV19 | TRBD1 | TRBJ1-5 | -
TGCGCCAGCAGCCAAGCCACCGTGTTAAATTCACCCCTCCACTTT | CASSQATVLNSPLHF | TRBV4-1 | - | TRBJ1-6 | -
TGCGCCAGCAGCAAACAGACTAGCGGGAGTACAGATACGCAGTATTTT | CASSKQTSGSTDTQYF | TRBV5-1 | TRBD2 | TRBJ2-3 | -
TGCGCCAGCAGCACGGGACAGGGCAATCAGCCCCAGCATTTT | CASSTGQGNQPQHF | TRBV5-1 | TRBD1 | TRBJ1-5 | -
TGCGCCAGCGGGGGGGACGGGAACACTGAAGCTTTCTTT | CASGGDGNTEAFF | TRBV10-2 | - | TRBJ1-1 | -
TGTGCCAGCAGTTACGAGGGAACTGGAAACACCATATATTTT | CASSYEGTGNTIYF | TRBV6-5 | - | TRBJ1-3 | -
TGTGCCAGCAGTGAGGTGAACAGGGGATCCTATGGCTACACCTTC | CASSEVNRGSYGYTF | TRBV6-1 | TRBD1 | TRBJ1-2 | -
TGTGCCTGGAGTCGAGACCTACGGAGGACTGAAGCTTTCTTT | CAWSRDLRRTEAFF | TRBV30 | - | TRBJ1-1 | -
TGTGCCAGCACCGTAGTTTCCACTGAAGCTTTCTTT | CASTVVSTEAFF | TRBV28 | - | TRBJ1-1 | -
TGTGCTAGTGGTTTGTCTGGGGGATTCGAGCAGTACTTC | CASGLSGGFEQYF | TRBV12-5 | - | TRBJ2-7 | once
TGTGCCAGCACCCCCGGACAGGGGACAGATACGCAGTATTTT | CASTPGQGTDTQYF | TRBV6-1 | TRBD1 | TRBJ2-3 | -
TGTGCCATCAATCCTGACCTAGCTAACTATGGCTACACCTTC | CAINPDLANYGYTF | TRBV10-3 | - | TRBJ1-2 | -
TGTGCCAGCAGCGAAACTAGCGGACAAGAGACCCAGTACTTC | CASSETSGQETQYF | TRBV7-2 | TRBD2 | TRBJ2-5 | -
TGTGCCAGCAGCTTAGCTGGAATCGAGCAGTACTTC | CASSLAGIEQYF | TRBV7-2 | - | TRBJ2-7 | -
TGCGCCAGCAGCGCGGGGACAGGGAGCAATCAGCCCCAGCATTTT | CASSAGTGSNQPQHF | TRBV5-1 | TRBD1 | TRBJ1-5 | -
TGTGCCAGCAGTTACTCGGCAGGTCGGAGGCAGCCCCAGCATTTT | CASSYSAGRRQPQHF | TRBV6-6 | - | TRBJ1-5 | -
TGTGCCAGCAGCTTCGGACTAGCGGCGATTCAGTACTTC | CASSFGLAAIQYF | TRBV7-2 | TRBD2 | TRBJ2-4 | -
TGTGCCAGCGGGAGGGGGCTGACCTACGAGCAGTACTTC | CASGRGLTYEQYF | TRBV6-6 | - | TRBJ2-7 | -
TGTGCCAGTAGTATGATGGCGACAGGGGTGGGGTCACCCCTCCACTTT | CASSMMATGVGSPLHF | TRBV19 | TRBD1 | TRBJ1-6 | -
TGTGCCAGCAGCTTAAGTTGGCGACAGCGACGAGATACGCAGTATTTT | CASSLSWRQRRDTQYF | TRBV7-8 | - | TRBJ2-3 | -
TGTGCTAGCAGCTTAAGCGCCCTTCAGGGGACCCAAGAGACCCAGTACTTC | CASSLSALQGTQETQYF | TRBV7-7 | - | TRBJ2-5 | -
TGTGCCAGCAGCTTTGAGATCTACGAGCAGTACTTC | CASSFEIYEQYF | TRBV11-2 | - | TRBJ2-7 | -
TGTGCCACCAGCAGAGATGGACAGCCCCAGCATTTT | CATSRDGQPQHF | TRBV15 | - | TRBJ1-5 | once
TGTGCCACCAGCAGAACAGGGAACAATCAGCCCCAGCATTTT | CATSRTGNNQPQHF | TRBV15 | - | TRBJ1-5 | -
TGTGCCTGGAGTATGGACGGACAACCACAAGATACGCAGTATTTT | CAWSMDGQPQDTQYF | TRBV30 | - | TRBJ2-3 | -
TGTGCCAGCAGCGTAGGAAGCGGCACAGATACGCAGTATTTT | CASSVGSGTDTQYF | TRBV9 | - | TRBJ2-3 | -
TGCGCCAGCAGTGAACTAGCGGGGGGACCCAATGAGCAGTTCTTC | CASSELAGGPNEQFF | TRBV10-1 | TRBD2 | TRBJ2-1 | -
TGTGCCAGCAGCCCCCGACAGGGTGGGGGCACAGATACGCAGTATTTT | CASSPRQGGGTDTQYF | TRBV7-3 | TRBD1 | TRBJ2-3 | -
TGTGCCAGCAGTCGCGGGGGCGGGGGCGACTCCTACGAGCAGTACTTC | CASSRGGGGDSYEQYF | TRBV7-2 | - | TRBJ2-7 | -
TGCGCCAGCAGCTTGGAAGGCAGGCCCCCAGATACGCAGTATTTT | CASSLEGRPPDTQYF | TRBV5-1 | - | TRBJ2-3 | once